This entry is about one T cell receptor beta chain. Its target is not known. The data were obtained in a study of cytomegalovirus exposure and HLA in healthy donors. Study-level background: Genotyping of roughly 400 donors showed that 70% to 90% belonged to the Caucasian-associated ancestry cluster. Findings and limits, study-wide: Altogether, 164 TCR beta chains were recorded as cytomegalovirus-associated.

PCR amplification relied on 60 Vbeta primers (plus 13 Jbeta primers). The method was immunoSEQ multiplex PCR; TCRdb's version includes in-frame clones alone and lacks a portion of them. The sample contains 120,000 or so clones, about 80% of which appear only once. Donors likely had unrecorded immune exposures despite being nominally healthy when sampled. This TCR came from a woman between 40 and 50 years old in good health and CMV-seropositive. Specimen: PBMCs.

CDR3 sequence: CASSSMTGTDTQYF. The CDR3 coding sequence is TGTGCCAGCAGCTCTATGACAGGGACAGATACGCAGTATTTT. The chain couples TRBV9 to TRBJ2-3; 7 bases are shared with TRBD1. The CDR3 is 14 amino acids. From germline, CDR1 is SGDLS and CDR2 YYNGEE. The V and J ends lost 4 bases and 3 bases, in that order; junction bases with no gene match: 5.